These 10 T cell receptor beta chains were all obtained from the same sample, sequenced in a study of cytomegalovirus exposure and HLA in healthy donors. PCR primers comprised 60 Vbeta and 13 Jbeta primers. Here immunoSEQ multiplex PCR was the method, and the copy in TCRdb shows in-frame clones only, minus some. The sample has under 150,000 clones, and its top ten clones hold less than 3.5%. The sequenced material came from PBMCs. These receptors originate from a man in his forties in good health and CMV-seronegative.

This chain joins TRBV5-4 and TRBJ2-1, with 13 bases fitting TRBD2. Trimming took 5 bases from V and 9 from J; bases not matched to a gene: 11. CDR1 and CDR2 (germline): SGHNT, YYREEE (reference sequence). This CDR3 spans 16 amino acids. The CDR3 protein is CASRRTSGGGKSEQFF. CDR3 in DNA: TGTGCCAGCAGACGTACTAGCGGGGGGGGAAAAAGTGAGCAGTTCTTC. Full variable domain (remainder filled in from reference TRBV5-4 and TRBJ2-1): ETGVTQSPTHLIKTRGQQVTLRCSSQSGHNTVSWYQQALGQGPQFIFQYYREEENGRGNFPPRFSGLQFPNYSSELNVNALELDDSALYLCASRRTSGGGKSEQFFGPGTRLTVL.

The rearrangement joins TRBV6-4 to TRBJ1-2; D may be TRBD1 (6 bases). V shed 0 bases and J shed 5 bases, with 10 bases lying between them. The CDR3 covers 14 residues. Germline V lookup: CDR1 MRHNA, CDR2 SNTAGT. The CDR3 DNA follows: TGTGCCAGCAGTGACTCACAGGGTTATTATGGCTACACCTTC. As protein: CASSDSQGYYGYTF.

The chain recombines TRBV28 with TRBJ1-2; 9 positions match TRBD1. The V gene's germline CDR1 is MDHEN and CDR2 SYDVKM. The CDR3 totals 15 residues. With V trimmed by 5 bases and J by 4 bases, 8 bases remained unmatched. In DNA, the CDR3 is TGTGCCAGCAGTCCCAGGGGACAGGGAAGCTATGGCTACACCTTC. Protein sequence: CASSPRGQGSYGYTF.

The genes are TRBV6-1 and TRBJ2-5; maybe TRBD1 (6 bases). The germline V gene has CDR1 MNHNS and CDR2 SASEGT. The CDR3 has 14 residues. V was clipped by 1 base and J by 3 bases, with 9 bases between them. CDR3 DNA: TGTGCCAGCAGTGAAGGGGACATCAAAGAGACCCAGTACTTC. Protein product: CASSEGDIKETQYF.

The J gene is TRBJ1-4, the V gene TRBV4-1; TRBD1 matches at 9 bases. Germline V gene lookup returns CDR1 MGHRA and CDR2 YSYEKL. The CDR3 spans 16 residues. J lost 6 bases, V lost 1 base, and 6 bases had no gene match. CDR3 region: CASSQVGTGNDEKLFF. CDR3 in DNA: TGCGCCAGCAGCCAAGTGGGGACAGGGAATGATGAAAAACTGTTTTTT.

The chain couples TRBV2 to TRBJ2-3; 9 nucleotides match TRBD2. V shed 8 bases and J 3 bases; nucleotides not matched to a gene: 3. CDR1 is SNHLY and CDR2 is FYNNEI in the germline V gene. The CDR3 loop spans 13 amino acids. The CDR3 region is CASAGGLTDTQYF. The CDR3 DNA is TGTGCCAGCGCGGGGGGGCTTACAGATACGCAGTATTTT. The entire variable domain, with the rest obtained from reference TRBV2 and TRBJ2-3, is as follows: EPEVTQTPSHQVTQMGQEVILRCVPISNHLYFYWYRQILGQKVEFLVSFYNNEISEKSEIFDDQFSVERPDGSNFTLKIRSTKLEDSAMYFCASAGGLTDTQYFGPGTRLTVL.

V and J are TRBV9 and TRBJ2-2; D gene uncertain. CDR3 length equals 13 residues. Germline V lookup: CDR1 SGDLS, CDR2 YYNGEE. Trimming pared 2 bases from V and 5 bases from J, leaving 7 bases between. The CDR3 nucleotides read TGTGCCAGCAGCGTCACAGTTACCGGGGAGCTGTTTTTT. It codes for CASSVTVTGELFF.

The rearrangement uses TRBV5-4 and TRBJ1-2, with D tentatively TRBD1 (6 bases). Germline CDR1 and CDR2: SGHNT and YYREEE (reference sequence). The CDR3 is 16 residues long. Trimming shortened V by 0 bases and J by 3 bases, and 15 bases separated the two germline ends. The CDR3 here is CASSLGPRGADYGYTF. CDR3 nucleotide sequence: TGTGCCAGCAGCTTGGGCCCCCGGGGGGCGGACTATGGCTACACCTTC.

CDR3 region: CASSPEQGNTEAFF. CDR3 DNA: TGTGCCAGCAGCCCGGAACAGGGGAACACTGAAGCTTTCTTT. V is TRBV5-5 and J is TRBJ1-1; D might be TRBD1 (6 bases). The CDR3 extends over 14 amino acids. With 4 bases removed from V and 1 base from J, the gap between germline ends came to 11 bases. Germline V CDR1 and CDR2: SGHKS, YYEKEE (reference sequence).

The V and J genes are TRBV10-3 and TRBJ2-7; 7 bases map to TRBD1. CDR1 is ENHRY, CDR2 SYGVKD, per germline. This CDR3 is 15 amino acids long. The V gene end was trimmed by 6 bases and the J gene end by 0 bases; junction bases not matched to a gene: 8. DNA for the CDR3: TGTGCCATCAGCTCAGACAGGGTGAACTCCTACGAGCAGTACTTC. Protein product: CAISSDRVNSYEQYF.